This T cell receptor (beta chain) was documented in a study of tumor and adjacent non-tumor tissue in lung cancer. Study-level background: Histology: 12 adenocarcinoma, a couple of squamous cell carcinoma, 1 small cell lung cancer. On average, productive TCRbeta reads reached about 4.4 million per sample.

In regard to this clonotype: No antigen is known for it.

V lost 8 bases and J lost 2; bases outside the gene matches: 8. There are 13 residues in the CDR3. The germline gives CDR1 SQVTM, CDR2 ANQGSEA. The study's findings and limits: TCR diversity was significantly greater in tumor than normal lung tissue. Top 100 clones took a larger repertoire share in normal lung.

Three rounds of nested PCR, following a modified ARM-PCR protocol, produced the TCRbeta library. TCRdb re-called the multiplex PCR reads through MiXCR, storing one row per CDR3 protein. The data show about 48,000 distinct CDR3 sequences, with 64% seen just once and approximately 30% held by the top ten. RNA was extracted from bulk tissue without any cell sorting. Distant lung tissue was collected more than 3 cm away from the tumor edge. The TCR originated in a woman aged 70 to 79 with non-small cell lung cancer. Sequencing was done on a sample of distant non-tumor lung tissue. The chain recombines TRBV29-1 with TRBJ1-1; 7 bases are shared with TRBD1. The CDR3 loop reads CSFPQGLNTEAFF. The CDR3 DNA follows: TGCAGCTTCCCACAGGGGCTAAACACTGAAGCTTTCTTT.